This T cell receptor (beta chain) was identified in a study of blood T cell repertoires in COVID-19. Whole-study context: Donors in the United States, Italy and Spain gave samples during acute or convalescent COVID-19. In each case, the material was cDNA or gDNA derived from T cells, B-cell-depleted T cells, or PBMCs.

Source study methods: Reference gene primer amplification yielded estimated nucleated cell counts. Repertoires were generated with immunoSEQ multiplex PCR, while TCRdb's copy carries only in-frame clones and drops some. V and J calls and clone size come straight from that table; D and trimming were deduced from the DNA. Of hundreds of thousands of clones listed, around 86% are singletons. Per the germline V gene, CDR1 is SNHLY and CDR2 is FYNNEI. The CDR3 consists of 15 residues. V was clipped by 6 bases and J by 3 bases, with 15 bases between them. Sample: peripheral blood. V and J are TRBV2 and TRBJ1-5, with D perhaps TRBD1 (5 bases). This TCR was sampled from a woman aged 30 to 39 with active or convalescent COVID-19. The CDR3 sequence is CASRGTGLFNQPQHF. The CDR3 bases are TGTGCCAGCAGGGGAACGGGACTTTTCAATCAGCCCCAGCATTTT.